The T cell receptor (beta chain) under discussion was sequenced for a study of blood T cell repertoires in COVID-19. Whole-study context: There were acute and convalescent COVID-19 samples, and they came from the United States, Italy and Spain. PBMCs, B-cell-depleted T cells, or T cells were the source of the cDNA or gDNA that made up the material.

A single count supports this clone. In germline, CDR1 is SGHTA, CDR2 FQGNSA. J gave up 4 bases and V 1 base, and 4 bases lay outside the gene matches. CDR3 length equals 15 residues. This table comes from immunoSEQ multiplex PCR, and its TCRdb copy is limited to in-frame clones, with some not included. The table has tens of thousands of clones, approximately 80% seen once. Sequences were obtained from peripheral blood. This chain links TRBV7-2 with TRBJ1-1, with 9 bases matching TRBD1. The sequence was collected from a man in his sixties or seventies with acute or convalescent COVID-19. The CDR3 DNA reads TGTGCCAGCAGCTTAGTTGAGACAGGGGGCACTGAAGCTTTCTTT. This gives the protein CASSLVETGGTEAFF.